The TCR beta chain described here comes from a study of blood T cell repertoires in COVID-19. The wider study: There were acute and convalescent COVID-19 samples, and they came from the United States, Italy and Spain. Nucleic acid was either cDNA or gDNA, and it came from T cells, B-cell-depleted T cells, or PBMCs.

Methods used by the authors: Reference gene primers were amplified, and this amplification served to estimate nucleated cell counts. TCRdb keeps only in-frame clones here, not all; method: immunoSEQ multiplex PCR. V, J and clone size derive from that table, while D and trimming were established from the DNA sequence. The sample lists approximately 230,000 clones, roughly 87% occurring once. Per the germline V gene, CDR1 is WNHNN and CDR2 is SYGVQD (reference sequence). The CDR3 has 14 amino acids. The V segment lost 6 bases and the J segment 15 bases; nucleotides outside the gene matches: 12. The source is a man aged 18 to 30 with active or convalescent COVID-19. The sequencing input was peripheral blood. The chain joins TRBV10-1 to TRBJ2-1; 12 nucleotides agree with TRBD2. In DNA, the CDR3 is TGCGCCAGCAGCCCAGCTAGCGGGAGGGCCGGGTGGTTCTTC. Residues: CASSPASGRAGWFF.